This T cell receptor (beta chain) comes out of a study of T-cell memory formation after mild COVID-19. Study background: Each donor largely had its own TCR clusters. Study-level findings and limits: Contracting clones from day 15 to 85 showed balanced CD4/CD8; later expanders favored CD4+.

TCRdb re-analysed the 5' RACE reads in MiXCR, keeping a single row per CDR3 protein. The table has roughly 610,000 distinct CDR3 sequences, approximately 15% seen once; the top ten hold about 7.4%. To note about this clonotype: Its antigen is unidentified.

The CDR3 length is 15 residues. The germline gives CDR1 MDHEN, CDR2 SYDVKM. V was clipped by 6 bases and J by 9 bases; unmatched bases: 9. The chain recombines TRBV28 with TRBJ2-1; 12 bases match TRBD2. The clonotype was recovered from an adult woman who had mild COVID-19 (a few samples of this study predate the infection). Cell type and time point are not known. Material: PBMCs or a T cell subset sorted from them (not recorded which). This CDR3 reads CASSGLAGLRGEQFF. For the CDR3, the DNA is TGTGCCAGCAGCGGACTAGCGGGATTAAGGGGTGAGCAGTTCTTC.